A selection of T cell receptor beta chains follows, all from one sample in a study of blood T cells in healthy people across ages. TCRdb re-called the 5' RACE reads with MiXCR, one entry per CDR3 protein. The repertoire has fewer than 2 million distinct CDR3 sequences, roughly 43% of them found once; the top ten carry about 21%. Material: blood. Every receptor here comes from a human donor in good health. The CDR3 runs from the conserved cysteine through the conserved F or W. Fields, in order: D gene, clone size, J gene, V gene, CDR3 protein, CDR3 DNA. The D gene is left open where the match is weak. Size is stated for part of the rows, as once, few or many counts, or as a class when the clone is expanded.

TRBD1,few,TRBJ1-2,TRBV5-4,CASSSPGTAYGYTF,TGTGCCAGCAGCTCCCCCGGGACAGCATATGGCTACACCTTC
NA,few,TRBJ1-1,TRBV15,CATSRDLGIGTEAFF,TGTGCCACCAGCAGAGATTTGGGAATAGGGACTGAAGCTTTCTTT
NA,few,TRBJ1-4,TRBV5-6,CASSSHQTGATTNEKLFF,TGTGCCAGCAGCTCACATCAGACAGGCGCTACAACTAATGAAAAACTGTTTTTT
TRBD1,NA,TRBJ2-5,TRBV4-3,CASSYKGAGETQYF,TGCGCCAGCAGCTACAAGGGGGCGGGAGAGACCCAGTACTTC
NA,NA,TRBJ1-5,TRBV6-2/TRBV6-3,CASNLVGSNQPQHF,TGTGCCAGCAACCTTGTGGGTAGCAATCAGCCCCAGCATTTT
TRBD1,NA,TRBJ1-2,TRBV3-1,CASSQTSGGRGYTF,TGTGCCAGCAGCCAAACCTCAGGGGGCCGTGGCTACACCTTC
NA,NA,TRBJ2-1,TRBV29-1,CSVLIVNEQFF,TGCAGCGTTCTGATAGTAAATGAGCAGTTCTTC
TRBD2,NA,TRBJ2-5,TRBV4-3,CASSPGLAEYLKRQTQYF,TGCGCCAGCAGCCCCGGACTAGCGGAATACCTCAAGAGACAGACCCAGTACTTC
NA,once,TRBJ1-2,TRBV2,CASCLTGRNSYGYTF,TGTGCCAGCTGCCTAACAGGCAGAAACTCCTATGGCTACACCTTC
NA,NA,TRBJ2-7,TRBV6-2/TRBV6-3,CASSYFPFSYEQYF,TGTGCCAGCAGTTACTTCCCCTTTTCCTACGAGCAGTACTTC
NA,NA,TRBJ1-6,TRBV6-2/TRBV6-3,CASRASTASSYNSPLHF,TGTGCCAGCAGGGCTTCGACAGCTAGCTCCTATAATTCACCCCTCCACTTT
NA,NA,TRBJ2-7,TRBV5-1,CAGSLGTHREEQYF,TGCGCCGGCAGCTTGGGTACCCACCGGGAGGAGCAGTACTTC
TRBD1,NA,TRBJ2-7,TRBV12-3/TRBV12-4,CASSADRERFHEQYF,TGTGCCAGCAGCGCCGACAGGGAAAGATTCCACGAGCAGTACTTC
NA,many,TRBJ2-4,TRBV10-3,CAIIPARINIQYF,TGTGCCATCATTCCAGCAAGAATAAACATTCAGTACTTC
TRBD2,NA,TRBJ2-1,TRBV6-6,CASSPFSGGANEQFF,TGTGCCAGCAGTCCCTTTAGCGGGGGGGCCAATGAGCAGTTCTTC
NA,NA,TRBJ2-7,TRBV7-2,CASSLVSGEYEQYF,TGTGCCAGCAGCTTAGTATCAGGGGAGTACGAGCAGTACTTC
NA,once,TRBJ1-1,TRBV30,CAWTPGQGTFEAFF,TGTGCCTGGACCCCTGGCCAGGGGACCTTTGAAGCTTTCTTT
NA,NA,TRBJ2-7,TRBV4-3,CASSQVFGEYEQYF,TGCGCCAGCAGCCAAGTATTTGGGGAGTACGAGCAGTACTTC
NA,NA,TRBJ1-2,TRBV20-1,CSARPIRDRFNYGYTF,TGCAGTGCTAGGCCCATCCGGGACCGGTTTAACTATGGCTACACCTTC
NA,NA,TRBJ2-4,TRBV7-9,CASSLSPPPQYF,TGTGCCAGCAGCTTGTCCCCCCCGCCCCAGTACTTC
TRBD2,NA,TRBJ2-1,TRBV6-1,CASRPGGAGVTGEQFF,TGTGCCAGCAGGCCCGGGGGAGCGGGGGTCACAGGGGAGCAGTTCTTC
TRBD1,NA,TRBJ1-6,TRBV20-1,CSAIILDRNSPLHF,TGCAGTGCTATAATACTGGACAGGAATTCACCCCTCCACTTT
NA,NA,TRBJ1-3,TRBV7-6,CASTTTGAGNTIYF,TGTGCCAGCACTACGACGGGGGCTGGAAACACCATATATTTT
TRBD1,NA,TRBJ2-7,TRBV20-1,CSARDRDRGTYEQYF,TGCAGTGCTAGAGATAGGGACAGGGGCACCTACGAGCAGTACTTC
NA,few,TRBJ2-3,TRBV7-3,CASSLRLAGPDTQYF,TGTGCCAGCAGCTTAAGGCTTGCGGGCCCAGATACGCAGTATTTT
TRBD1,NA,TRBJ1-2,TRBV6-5,CASSYLGGYNYGYTF,TGTGCCAGCAGTTACTTAGGGGGCTATAACTATGGCTACACCTTC
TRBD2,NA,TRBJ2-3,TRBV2,CASSDVAGASTDTQYF,TGTGCCAGCAGTGATGTAGCGGGGGCCTCCACAGATACGCAGTATTTT
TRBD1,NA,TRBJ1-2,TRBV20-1,CSASQTGGDRYGYTF,TGCAGTGCTAGCCAGACAGGGGGCGATAGGTATGGCTACACCTTC
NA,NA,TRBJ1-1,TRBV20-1,CSASHYPGGGEAFF,TGCAGTGCTAGTCACTACCCCGGCGGAGGTGAAGCTTTCTTT
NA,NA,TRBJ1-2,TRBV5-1,CASSPYGENYGYTF,TGCGCCAGCAGCCCGTACGGGGAGAACTATGGCTACACCTTC
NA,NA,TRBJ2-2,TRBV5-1,CASRLNRNTGELFF,TGCGCCAGTCGCCTGAACAGGAACACCGGGGAGCTGTTTTTT
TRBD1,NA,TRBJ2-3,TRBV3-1,CASSPGQGRGTDTQYF,TGTGCCAGCAGCCCCGGACAGGGGCGAGGAACGGATACGCAGTATTTT
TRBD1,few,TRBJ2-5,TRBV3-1,CASYDGTGGSETQYF,TGTGCCAGCTATGATGGGACAGGGGGTTCGGAGACCCAGTACTTC
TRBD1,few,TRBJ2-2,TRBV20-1,CSARDSGGPGELFF,TGCAGTGCTAGGGACTCAGGGGGACCCGGGGAGCTGTTTTTT
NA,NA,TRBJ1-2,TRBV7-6,CASTPDRVGYTF,TGTGCCAGCACCCCAGACCGTGTAGGCTACACCTTC
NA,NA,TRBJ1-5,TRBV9,CASSVRQVNQPQHF,TGTGCCAGCAGCGTACGACAGGTCAATCAGCCCCAGCATTTT
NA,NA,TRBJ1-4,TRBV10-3,CAIQRGEDEKLFF,TGTGCCATCCAACGGGGGGAGGATGAAAAACTGTTTTTT